Listed below are T cell receptor beta chains from one sample, sequenced in a study of blood T cell repertoires in COVID-19. TCRdb's copy holds only in-frame clones and misses some; the assay was immunoSEQ multiplex PCR. The repertoire holds some 400,000 clones, with 90% as singletons. The sequenced material came from peripheral blood. These receptors all come from a man aged 18 to 35 with active or convalescent COVID-19. CDR3s leave out the opening cysteine and the closing phenylalanine or tryptophan. Each record gives: D gene, clone size, J gene, V gene, CDR3 protein. A D gene is named only where the DNA matches it firmly. Where a row states a size, it is once, few, many or the class of an expanded clone; other rows omit it.

d_gene: TRBD2; abundance: few; j_gene: TRBJ2-7; v_gene: TRBV28; CDR3aa: ASSLSVPGLAGYEQY
d_gene: TRBD1; abundance: .; j_gene: TRBJ2-1; v_gene: TRBV5-6; CDR3aa: ASSGEVVWDREYNEQF
d_gene: .; abundance: .; j_gene: TRBJ2-1; v_gene: TRBV28; CDR3aa: ASRSKQGRSYNEQF
d_gene: TRBD2; abundance: once; j_gene: TRBJ2-1; v_gene: TRBV2; CDR3aa: ASSLLAGEYNEQF
d_gene: TRBD1; abundance: .; j_gene: TRBJ2-5; v_gene: TRBV20-1; CDR3aa: SASNRGQQETQY
d_gene: .; abundance: .; j_gene: TRBJ1-1; v_gene: TRBV2; CDR3aa: ASSVGQTTEAF
d_gene: .; abundance: .; j_gene: TRBJ1-5; v_gene: TRBV6-2/TRBV6-3; CDR3aa: ASSSTGFNQPQH
d_gene: .; abundance: .; j_gene: TRBJ2-1; v_gene: TRBV2; CDR3aa: ASSEWAPSSYNEQF
d_gene: .; abundance: .; j_gene: TRBJ2-7; v_gene: TRBV6-6; CDR3aa: ASSFPTGSLYEQY
d_gene: .; abundance: .; j_gene: TRBJ2-2; v_gene: TRBV18; CDR3aa: ASSPLLDTGELF
d_gene: .; abundance: .; j_gene: TRBJ1-3; v_gene: TRBV12-3/TRBV12-4; CDR3aa: ASNIAPGNTIY
d_gene: .; abundance: .; j_gene: TRBJ2-1; v_gene: TRBV18; CDR3aa: ASSPAGNEQF
d_gene: .; abundance: .; j_gene: TRBJ2-7; v_gene: TRBV10-3; CDR3aa: AASPGYEQY
d_gene: .; abundance: few; j_gene: TRBJ2-2; v_gene: TRBV7-2; CDR3aa: ASSLAVLAGRHGELF
d_gene: .; abundance: .; j_gene: TRBJ1-5; v_gene: TRBV30; CDR3aa: AAGFSNQPQH
d_gene: .; abundance: .; j_gene: TRBJ2-7; v_gene: TRBV9; CDR3aa: ASSTDGRSYEQY
d_gene: .; abundance: .; j_gene: TRBJ1-4; v_gene: TRBV6-2/TRBV6-3; CDR3aa: ASSYYGGREKLF
d_gene: TRBD1; abundance: .; j_gene: TRBJ2-7; v_gene: TRBV9; CDR3aa: ASSKTPGTEYEQY
d_gene: TRBD1; abundance: .; j_gene: TRBJ1-3; v_gene: TRBV27; CDR3aa: ASSFGTGGSGNTIY
d_gene: TRBD2; abundance: .; j_gene: TRBJ2-7; v_gene: TRBV28; CDR3aa: ASAWTSYEQY
d_gene: .; abundance: once; j_gene: TRBJ2-3; v_gene: TRBV3-1/TRBV3-2; CDR3aa: ASSQLSGTDTQY
d_gene: .; abundance: .; j_gene: TRBJ1-5; v_gene: TRBV28; CDR3aa: ASRVGQVMGNQPQH